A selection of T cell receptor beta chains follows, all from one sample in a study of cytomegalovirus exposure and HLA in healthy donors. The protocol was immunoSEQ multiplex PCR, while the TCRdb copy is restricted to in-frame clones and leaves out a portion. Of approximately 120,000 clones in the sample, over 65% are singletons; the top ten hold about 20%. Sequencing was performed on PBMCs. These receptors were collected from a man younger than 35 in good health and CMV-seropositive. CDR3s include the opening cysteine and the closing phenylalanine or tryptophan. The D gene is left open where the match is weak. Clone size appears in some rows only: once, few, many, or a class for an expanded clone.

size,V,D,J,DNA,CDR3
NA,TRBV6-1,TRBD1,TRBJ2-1,TGTGCCAGCACGGGACAGGGGCCCCACAATGAGCAGTTCTTC,CASTGQGPHNEQFF
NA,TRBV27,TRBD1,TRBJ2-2,TGTGCCAGCAGTCCTCGGACAGGGGGAAACACCGGGGAGCTGTTTTTT,CASSPRTGGNTGELFF
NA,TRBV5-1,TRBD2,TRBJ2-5,TGCGCCAGCAGACTCCGTGGGACTAGCGAAGAGACCCAGTACTTC,CASRLRGTSEETQYF
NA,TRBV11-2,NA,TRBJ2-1,TGTGCCAGCAGCTCACGCCTCGCGGTCAGCTCCTACAATGAGCAGTTCTTC,CASSSRLAVSSYNEQFF
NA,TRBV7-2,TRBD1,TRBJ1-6,TGTGCCAGCAGCCGTGACAGGGGTGGCAATTCACCCCTCCACTTT,CASSRDRGGNSPLHF
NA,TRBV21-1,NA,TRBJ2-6,TGTGCCAGCAGCAAGCGGGGTTTCCGGGACAGCTTTTTCTCTGGGGCCAACGTCCTGACTTTC,CASSKRGFRDSFFSGANVLTF
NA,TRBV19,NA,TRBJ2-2,TGTGCCAGCACTCCTCGGGAGTCGACTACCGGGGAGCTGTTTTTT,CASTPRESTTGELFF
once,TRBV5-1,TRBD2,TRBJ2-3,TGCGCCAGCAGCTATTCTTTAGCGGGGGGGACGGATACGCAGTATTTT,CASSYSLAGGTDTQYF
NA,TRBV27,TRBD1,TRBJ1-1,TGTGCCAGCAGCTCCCCCACTCGACAGGGGGCATATGGCACTGAAGCTTTCTTT,CASSSPTRQGAYGTEAFF
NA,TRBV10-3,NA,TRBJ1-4,TGTGCCATCAGTGGCGGAGATGAAAAACTGTTTTTT,CAISGGDEKLFF
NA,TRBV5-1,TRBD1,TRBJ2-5,TGCGCCAGCAGCTTGGAACCGGGACAGGCCGGGGAGTACTTC,CASSLEPGQAGEYF
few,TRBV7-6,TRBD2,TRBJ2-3,TGTGCCAGCAGTTCGAGCGGGGGTAGAGATACGCAGTATTTT,CASSSSGGRDTQYF
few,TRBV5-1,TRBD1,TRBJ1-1,TGCGCCAGCAGCTTGGGACAGGGAGGCTGGGAGGCTTTCTTT,CASSLGQGGWEAFF
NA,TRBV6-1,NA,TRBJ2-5,TGTGCCAGCAGTGAACCTCTAACAGGAATAGAGGAGACCCAGTACTTC,CASSEPLTGIEETQYF
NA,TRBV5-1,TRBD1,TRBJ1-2,TGCGCCAGCAGCTTGGCCCCGGACAGGGGACCGTATGGCTACACCTTC,CASSLAPDRGPYGYTF
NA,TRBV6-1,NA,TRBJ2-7,TGTGCCAGCAGTGGACCACGAACAGGTAACCCCGTGTCCTACGAGCAGTACTTC,CASSGPRTGNPVSYEQYF
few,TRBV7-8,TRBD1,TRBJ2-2,TGTGCCAGCAGCTGGGGACAGGGAAGGGACACCGGGGAGCTGTTTTTT,CASSWGQGRDTGELFF
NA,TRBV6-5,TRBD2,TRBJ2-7,TGTGCCAGCACCCCCGGGAGGGGAGGCTACGAGCAGTACTTC,CASTPGRGGYEQYF
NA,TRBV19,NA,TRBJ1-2,TGTGCCAGTAGTATTGTGACAGCCGACCACTACTATGGCTACACCTTC,CASSIVTADHYYGYTF
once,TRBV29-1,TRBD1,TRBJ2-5,TGCAGCGTTGGCGTCAGGGGGCTGGTAGAGACCCAGTACTTC,CSVGVRGLVETQYF
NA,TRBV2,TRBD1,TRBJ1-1,TGTGCCAGCAGTGGAAAGGGACAGGGCACTGAAGCTTTCTTT,CASSGKGQGTEAFF
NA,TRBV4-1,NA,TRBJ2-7,TGCGCCAGCAGCAACTCAGGGTCCTATGCGGTTCGGCAGTACTTC,CASSNSGSYAVRQYF
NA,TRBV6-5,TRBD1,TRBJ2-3,TGTGCCAGCAGCTACGGGACAGGGGGCGGCGATACGCAGTATTTT,CASSYGTGGGDTQYF
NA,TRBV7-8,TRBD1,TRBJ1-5,TGTGCCAGCAGCACCGACAGGGGACAGCCCCAGCATTTT,CASSTDRGQPQHF
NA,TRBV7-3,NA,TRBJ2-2,TGTGCCAGCAGCTTAACACAGGGTTCCGGGGAGCTGTTTTTT,CASSLTQGSGELFF
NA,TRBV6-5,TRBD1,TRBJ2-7,TGTGCCAGCAGTTACGTGAACAGGGGCGAGCAGTACTTC,CASSYVNRGEQYF
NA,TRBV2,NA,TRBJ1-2,TGTGCCAGCAGGCCCTTGCGGGATGGCTACACCTTC,CASRPLRDGYTF
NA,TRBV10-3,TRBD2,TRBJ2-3,TGTGCCACCAAAGTCCTACTAGCGGGGGGCACTTCAGATACGCAGTATTTT,CATKVLLAGGTSDTQYF
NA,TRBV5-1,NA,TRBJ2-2,TGCGCCAGCAGGAGAGAGGCGGACACCGGGGAGCTGTTTTTT,CASRREADTGELFF
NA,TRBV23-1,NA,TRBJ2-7,TGCGCCAGCAGTCAATCTAAGGGGGTTTCCTACGAGCAGTACTTC,CASSQSKGVSYEQYF